This T cell receptor beta chain was identified during a study of cytomegalovirus exposure and HLA in healthy donors. Overall study results and limits: Sequencing likely generated an artifact that appeared as a cluster of highly shared sequence variants.

Turning to this clone: Its target is not known.

The CDR3 has 13 amino acids. CDR1 is MNHNY, CDR2 SVGAGI, per germline (reference sequence). V lost 4 bases to trimming and J lost 4 bases, with 10 bases between them. The PCR made use of 60 Vbeta and 13 Jbeta primers. Method: immunoSEQ multiplex PCR; TCRdb's copy keeps in-frame clones and lacks some. The sample records about 190,000 clones, roughly 74% being singletons. Sequencing used PBMCs. This chain joins TRBV6-6 and TRBJ1-1; D is perhaps TRBD1 (6 bases). The receptor was derived from a woman in her 30s in good health and CMV-seropositive. The CDR3 sequence is CASSSAGVTEAFF. CDR3 bases: TGTGCCAGCAGTTCTGCAGGGGTCACTGAAGCTTTCTTT.